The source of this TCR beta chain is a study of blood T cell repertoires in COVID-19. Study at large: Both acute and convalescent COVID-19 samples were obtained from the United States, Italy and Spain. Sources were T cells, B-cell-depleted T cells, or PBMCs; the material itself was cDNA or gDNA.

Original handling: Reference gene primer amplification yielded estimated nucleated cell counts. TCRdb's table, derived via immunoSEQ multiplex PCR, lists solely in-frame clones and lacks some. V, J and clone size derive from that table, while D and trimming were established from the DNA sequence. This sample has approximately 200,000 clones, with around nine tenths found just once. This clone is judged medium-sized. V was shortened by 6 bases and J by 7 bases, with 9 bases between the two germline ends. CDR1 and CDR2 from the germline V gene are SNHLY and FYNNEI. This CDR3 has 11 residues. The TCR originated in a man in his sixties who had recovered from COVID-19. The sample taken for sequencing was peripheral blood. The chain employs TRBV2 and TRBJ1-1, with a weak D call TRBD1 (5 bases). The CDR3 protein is CASSSGFEAFF. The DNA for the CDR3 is TGTGCCAGCAGCTCAGGGTTTGAAGCTTTCTTT.